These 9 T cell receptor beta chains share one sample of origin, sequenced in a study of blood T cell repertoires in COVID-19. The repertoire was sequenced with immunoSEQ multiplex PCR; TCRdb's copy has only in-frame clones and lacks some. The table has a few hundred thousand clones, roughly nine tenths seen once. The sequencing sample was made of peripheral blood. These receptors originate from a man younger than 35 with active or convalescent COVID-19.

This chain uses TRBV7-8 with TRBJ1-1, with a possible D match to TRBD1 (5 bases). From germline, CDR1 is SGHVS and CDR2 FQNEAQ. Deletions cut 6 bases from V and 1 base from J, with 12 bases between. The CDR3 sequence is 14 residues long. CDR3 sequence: CASRMDTSNTEAFF. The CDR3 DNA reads TGTGCCAGCAGAATGGACACCTCGAACACTGAAGCTTTCTTT.

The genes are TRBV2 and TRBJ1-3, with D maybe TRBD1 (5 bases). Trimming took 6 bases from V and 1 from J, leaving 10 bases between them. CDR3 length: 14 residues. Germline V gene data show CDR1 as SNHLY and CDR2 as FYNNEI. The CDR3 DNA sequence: TGTGCCAGCAGACAGGAGAATTCTGGAAACACCATATATTTT. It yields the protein CASRQENSGNTIYF.

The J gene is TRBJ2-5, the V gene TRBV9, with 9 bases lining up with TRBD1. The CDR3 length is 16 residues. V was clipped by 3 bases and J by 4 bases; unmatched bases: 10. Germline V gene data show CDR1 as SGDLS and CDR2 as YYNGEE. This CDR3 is CASSAPGQGGSETQYF. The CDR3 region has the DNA TGTGCCAGCAGCGCCCCGGGACAGGGAGGGTCAGAGACCCAGTACTTC.

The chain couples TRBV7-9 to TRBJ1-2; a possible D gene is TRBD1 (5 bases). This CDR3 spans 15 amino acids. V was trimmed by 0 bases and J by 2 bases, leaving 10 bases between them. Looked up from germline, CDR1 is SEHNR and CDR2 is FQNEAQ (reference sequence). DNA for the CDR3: TGTGCCAGCAGCTTAGCTGCAGGGTCGAACTATGGCTACACCTTC. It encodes CASSLAAGSNYGYTF.

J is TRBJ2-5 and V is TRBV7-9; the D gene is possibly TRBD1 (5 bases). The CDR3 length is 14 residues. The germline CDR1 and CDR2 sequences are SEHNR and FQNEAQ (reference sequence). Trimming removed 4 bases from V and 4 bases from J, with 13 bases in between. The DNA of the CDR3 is TGTGCCAGCAGCTCTAGTGGGGCCGGAGAGACCCAGTACTTC. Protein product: CASSSSGAGETQYF.

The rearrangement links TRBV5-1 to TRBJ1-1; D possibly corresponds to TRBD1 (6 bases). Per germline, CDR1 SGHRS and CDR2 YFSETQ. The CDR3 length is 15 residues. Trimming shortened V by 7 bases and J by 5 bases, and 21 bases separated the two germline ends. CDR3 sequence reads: CASRFGQSGVTEAFF. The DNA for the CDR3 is TGCGCCAGCCGATTCGGACAGAGTGGTGTGACTGAAGCTTTCTTT.

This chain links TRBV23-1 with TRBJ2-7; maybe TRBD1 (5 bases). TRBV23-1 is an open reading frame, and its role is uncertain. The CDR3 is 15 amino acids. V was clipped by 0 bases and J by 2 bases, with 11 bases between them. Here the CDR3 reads CASSQSGRAPYEQYF. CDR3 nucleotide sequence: TGCGCCAGCAGTCAATCGGGCAGGGCCCCCTACGAGCAGTACTTC.

The CDR3 loop reads CASSLDSGRANEQFF. The CDR3, as DNA: TGTGCCAGCAGCTTAGATAGCGGGAGGGCCAATGAGCAGTTCTTC. The chain couples TRBV11-3 to TRBJ2-1; 11 nucleotides match TRBD2. Unmatched junction bases numbered 1, after V lost 0 bases and J lost 6 bases. The length of the CDR3 is 15 residues. Germline CDR1 is SGHNT and CDR2 is YENEEA.

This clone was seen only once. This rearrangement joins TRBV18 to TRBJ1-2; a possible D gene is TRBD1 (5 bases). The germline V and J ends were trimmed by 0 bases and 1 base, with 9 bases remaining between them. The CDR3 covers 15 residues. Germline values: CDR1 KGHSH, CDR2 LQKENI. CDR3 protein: CASSPPGGDNYGYTF. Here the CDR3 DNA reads TGTGCCAGCTCACCACCGGGAGGGGATAACTATGGCTACACCTTC.